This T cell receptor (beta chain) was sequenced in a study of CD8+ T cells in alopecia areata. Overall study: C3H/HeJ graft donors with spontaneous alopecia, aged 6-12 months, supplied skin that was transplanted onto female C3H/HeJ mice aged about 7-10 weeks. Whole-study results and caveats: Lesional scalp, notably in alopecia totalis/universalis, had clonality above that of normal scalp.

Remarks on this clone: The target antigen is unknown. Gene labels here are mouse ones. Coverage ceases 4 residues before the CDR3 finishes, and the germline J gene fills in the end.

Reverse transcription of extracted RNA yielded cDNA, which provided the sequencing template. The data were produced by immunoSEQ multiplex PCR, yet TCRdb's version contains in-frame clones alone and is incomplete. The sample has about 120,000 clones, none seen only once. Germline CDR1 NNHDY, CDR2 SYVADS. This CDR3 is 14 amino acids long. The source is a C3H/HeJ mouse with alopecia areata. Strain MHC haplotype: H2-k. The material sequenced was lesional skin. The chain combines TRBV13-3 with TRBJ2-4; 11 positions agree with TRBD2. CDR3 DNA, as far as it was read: TGTGCCAGCAGTTGGGACTGGGGGAAAAAC. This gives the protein CASSWDWGKN. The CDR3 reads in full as CASSWDWGKNTLYF.